This entry features one TCR beta chain sequence. This record comes from a study of T cells in Graves' hyperthyroidism and ophthalmopathy. This CDR3 has 15 residues. V was cut by 6 bases and J by 14 bases, with 23 bases left in between. The germline V gene encodes CDR1 LNHDA and CDR2 SQIVND (reference sequence). For ophthalmopathy patients, the Clinical Activity Score was at least 3 and the NOSPECS grade at least 4; duration was under 3 months. TCR beta CDR3 sequences were amplified from RNA transcripts. HTBI primers were used for first-round RT-PCR of the TCR CDR3. TCRdb recomputed calls from the multiplex PCR reads with MiXCR, one row per CDR3 protein. The sample has a few hundred thousand distinct CDR3 sequences; approximately 17% are singletons.

The clonotype comes from a woman under 30 with Graves' ophthalmopathy. The V and J genes are TRBV19 and TRBJ1-6; D uncertain. Sequencing used blood. The chain's CDR3 is CASRPAPGMSSTLHF. The DNA for the CDR3 is TGTGCCAGTAGGCCGGCCCCGGGGATGTCCTCCACCCTCCACTTT.